These 17 T cell receptor beta chains were all obtained from the same sample, sequenced in a study of T cell responses to AZD1222 COVID-19 vaccine. Assay: immunoSEQ multiplex PCR; the TCRdb copy retains only in-frame clones and omits some. This sample has around 140,000 clones, with 92% found just once. The sequenced sample was peripheral blood, obtained 28 days after the second AZD1222 dose. The origin of the receptors is an adult who received the AZD1222 COVID-19 vaccine.

The genes are TRBV3-1 (or the pseudogene TRBV3-2) and TRBJ1-4, with 7 bases lining up with TRBD1. Germline V gene lookup returns CDR1 LGHDT and CDR2 YNNKEL (reference sequence). The CDR3 totals 13 residues. Trimming cost V 4 bases and J 11 bases; bases outside gene matches: 7. The CDR3: CASSLNTGDKLFF. The CDR3 bases are TGTGCCAGCAGCCTCAACACAGGGGACAAACTGTTTTTT.

This chain links TRBV15 with TRBJ2-3; D gene unclear. The CDR3 spans 13 residues. Germline lookup yields CDR1 LNHNV and CDR2 YYDKDF (reference sequence). Trimming cost V 1 base and J 5 bases, with 7 bases left between them. The CDR3 protein is CATSRAPLDTQYF. The CDR3 nucleotides are TGTGCCACCAGCAGAGCCCCCCTAGATACGCAGTATTTT.

The V call is TRBV28, the J call TRBJ2-2, with D possibly TRBD2 on 6 matching bases. Germline lookup yields CDR1 MDHEN and CDR2 SYDVKM. This CDR3 is 18 amino acids long. The V gene lost 1 base and the J gene lost 5 bases, with 20 bases spanning the gap. CDR3 nucleotides: TGTGCCAGCAGTTTATCTCCGGGGGTAGGCCGAAATACCGGGGAGCTGTTTTTT. Its protein product is CASSLSPGVGRNTGELFF.

V is TRBV4-1 and J is TRBJ2-3; D call uncertain. The CDR3 extends over 16 amino acids. The V gene lost 4 bases and the J gene lost 0 bases, with 14 bases spanning the gap. Germline-derived CDR1 and CDR2 are MGHRA and YSYEKL. CDR3 DNA sequence: TGCGCCAGCAGCCCTACATCCTTCCCGAGCACAGATACGCAGTATTTT. This encodes CASSPTSFPSTDTQYF.

The chain employs TRBV5-4 and TRBJ2-1; D possibly corresponds to TRBD1 (6 bases). Germline CDR1 is SGHNT and CDR2 is YYREEE (reference sequence). V dropped 4 bases and J dropped 9 bases, with 14 bases sitting between them. CDR3 length: 13 residues. The CDR3 nucleotides read TGTGCCAGCAGCCCACGCAGGGGTACTGAGCAGTTCTTC. Translation gives CASSPRRGTEQFF.

The CDR3 DNA is TGCGCCAGCAGCTTGGGAGCGGGAGGGGAGACCCAGTACTTC. The encoded protein is CASSLGAGGETQYF. This sequence joins TRBV5-1 and TRBJ2-5; 10 bases line up with TRBD2. CDR1 is SGHRS and CDR2 is YFSETQ in the germline V gene. V lost 0 bases, J lost 5 bases, and 1 base stayed unmatched. The CDR3 is made up of 14 amino acids.

The chain joins TRBV4-3 to TRBJ1-1, with TRBD1 matching 9 bases. This CDR3 contains 16 residues. Germline loops: CDR1 LGHNA, CDR2 YSLEER. Trimming took 4 bases from V and 3 from J; bases not matched to a gene: 9. CDR3 in DNA: TGCGCCAGCAGCCCGACGACAGGGGGGTTGTACACTGAAGCTTTCTTT. Amino acid sequence: CASSPTTGGLYTEAFF.

The rearrangement links TRBV12-3 or TRBV12-4 to TRBJ1-1, with D uncertain. The V and J ends lost 3 bases and 4 bases respectively, with 6 bases between them. The CDR3 has 12 amino acids. CDR3 DNA: TGTGCCAGCAGTTTGGGCCCCACTGAAGCTTTCTTT. Translating gives CASSLGPTEAFF.

This chain joins TRBV6-2 or TRBV6-3 and TRBJ2-5; the D gene is possibly TRBD1 (6 bases). CDR1 is MNHEY and CDR2 is SVGEGT in the germline V gene. The length of the CDR3 is 13 residues. Trimming took 4 bases from V and 5 from J, leaving 11 bases between them. The CDR3 spells CASSLGARETQYF. For the CDR3, the DNA is TGTGCCAGCAGTTTGGGGGCCCGTGAGACCCAGTACTTC.

The chain carries TRBV28 and TRBJ2-7; 9 bases match TRBD1. CDR1 is MDHEN and CDR2 is SYDVKM in the germline V gene. With V trimmed by 5 bases and J by 3 bases, 11 bases remained unmatched. The CDR3 spans 16 residues. The CDR3 sequence is CASSRRGPDRGYEQYF. The CDR3 DNA sequence: TGTGCCAGCAGTCGAAGGGGTCCGGACAGGGGCTACGAGCAGTACTTC.

CDR3 nucleotide sequence: TGCGCCAGCAGCCAAGATCAGCGGGCGGGCACTGAAGCTTTCTTT. The encoded protein is CASSQDQRAGTEAFF. The V gene is TRBV4-3, the J gene TRBJ1-1; D is uncertain. V lost 0 bases, J lost 4 bases, and 12 bases lay in between. Per germline, CDR1 LGHNA and CDR2 YSLEER. There are 15 residues in the CDR3.

To note about this clone: This sample also contains other DNA sequences that code for the same CDR3. This chain joins TRBV7-9 and TRBJ1-1; the D is unclear. V was shortened by 1 base and J by 3 bases, with 3 bases between the two germline ends. The CDR3 length is 12 residues. Germline lookup yields CDR1 SEHNR and CDR2 FQNEAQ (reference sequence). The CDR3 DNA sequence: TGTGCCAGCAGCTTAGTGGACACTGAAGCTTTCTTT. Translation: CASSLVDTEAFF. Drawing the rest from reference TRBV7-9 and TRBJ1-1, the complete variable domain is DTGVSQNPRHKITKRGQNVTFRCDPISEHNRLYWYRQTLGQGPEFLTYFQNEAQLEKSRLLSDRFSAERPKGSFSTLEIQRTEQGDSAMYLCASSLVDTEAFFGQGTRLTVV.

This clone was seen a single time. V usage is TRBV7-6 and J usage is TRBJ1-2, with 7 bases aligning to TRBD1. CDR3 length: 16 amino acids. V gave up 5 bases and J gave up 1 base; unmatched junction bases: 10. The germline gives CDR1 SGHVS, CDR2 FNYEAQ. CDR3 nucleotide sequence: TGTGCCAGCAGCGCAAATATAGGGGGCTATAACTATGGCTACACCTTC. It is translated as CASSANIGGYNYGYTF.

The genes are TRBV13 and TRBJ2-1; 9 bases agree with TRBD1. Trimming took 5 bases from V and 8 from J; bases not matched to a gene: 7. Germline lookup yields CDR1 PRHDT and CDR2 FYEKMQ (reference sequence). The CDR3 sequence is 14 residues long. CDR3 protein: CASSLQGAMDEQFF. DNA of the CDR3: TGTGCCAGCAGCCTACAGGGGGCTATGGATGAGCAGTTCTTC.

V usage is TRBV7-2 and J usage is TRBJ1-1; TRBD1 agrees at 7 bases. In germline, CDR1 is SGHTA, CDR2 FQGNSA. With V trimmed by 5 bases and J by 3 bases, 6 bases remained unmatched. The CDR3 runs 14 residues. The CDR3 DNA reads as TGTGCCAGCAGCGGTGGACAGGCCTACACTGAAGCTTTCTTT. Encoded protein: CASSGGQAYTEAFF.

V is TRBV3-1 (or the pseudogene TRBV3-2) and J is TRBJ2-5, with 8 bases matching TRBD1. V gave up 4 bases and J gave up 3 bases; unmatched junction bases: 7. CDR3 length: 15 residues. Looked up from germline, CDR1 is LGHDT and CDR2 is YNNKEL (reference sequence). CDR3 nucleotide sequence: TGTGCCAGCAGCCTTCGGACAGGGAGGAAAGAGACCCAGTACTTC. Translating it yields CASSLRTGRKETQYF.

The gene calls are TRBV5-8 and TRBJ2-1; no reliable D call. Germline assignment: CDR1 SGHTS and CDR2 YDEGEE. V gave up 0 bases and J gave up 16 bases, with 5 bases separating them. The CDR3 runs 9 residues. The CDR3 sequence is CASSLVFFF. CDR3 nucleotide sequence: TGTGCCAGCAGCTTGGTTTTTTTCTTC. Combining the CDR3 with reference TRBV5-8 and TRBJ2-1 gives the whole variable domain EAGVTQSPTHLIKTRGQQATLRCSPISGHTSVYWYQQALGLGLQFLLWYDEGEERNRGNFPPRFSGRQFPNYSSELNVNALELEDSALYLCASSLVFFFGPGTRLTVL.